A single sample is the source of the 8 T cell receptor beta chains below, sequenced in a study of blood T cell repertoires in COVID-19 (dated by TCRdb to the early 2020s). Library method: the immunoSEQ multiplex PCR assay. Sourced from immuneACCESS, this table was stored by TCRdb with only in-frame sequences that have V and J called. A share of the clones is absent; for the studies checked, an unresolved V gene accounts for under half, and the remainder has no known explanation. The sample records hundreds of thousands of clones, roughly 84% of which are singletons. The ten largest make up about 0.93% of the sample. The specimen sequenced was PBMCs or T cells enriched from blood (not recorded which). All receptors come from a woman aged 25-40 years who had recovered from COVID-19.

V gene TRBV2 combines with J gene TRBJ1-4, with TRBD1 as a possible D gene (6 bases). The CDR3 contains 14 residues. Trimming took 2 bases from V and 8 from J, leaving 12 bases between them. Germline CDR1 SNHLY, CDR2 FYNNEI. The CDR3 region has the DNA TGTGCCAGCAGTGAACTGGGGGCTCGGGAAAAACTGTTTTTT. Its protein is CASSELGAREKLFF.

The chain has TRBV28 and TRBJ1-6, with D possibly TRBD1 on 5 matching bases. Per germline, CDR1 MDHEN and CDR2 SYDVKM. The CDR3 has 13 residues. CDR3 DNA: TGTGTCTCAATCGGGGGTTTTAATTCACCCCTCCACTTT. This translates into CVSIGGFNSPLHF.

J is TRBJ1-5 and V is TRBV5-6; TRBD1 might be the D (5 bases). Germline assignment: CDR1 SGHDT and CDR2 YYEEEE. V shed 0 bases and J shed 9 bases, with 13 bases lying between them. The CDR3 has 14 residues. In nucleotides, the CDR3 is TGTGCCAGCAGCTTGGGTCGGTTAGACAGGCCCCAGCATTTT. It codes for CASSLGRLDRPQHF.

The V and J genes are TRBV24-1 and TRBJ2-3, with TRBD1 identical over 7 bases. The CDR3 covers 16 residues. V was pared by 4 bases and J by 4 bases, with 10 bases of the junction left unmatched. Germline CDR1 KGHDR, CDR2 SFDVKD. DNA for the CDR3: TGTGCCACCAGTGACCTCAGGGGGAAGGGAGCAGATACGCAGTATTTT. Protein sequence: CATSDLRGKGADTQYF.

This CDR3 reads CASSLGGQGVNSPLHF. The CDR3 DNA reads TGTGCCAGCAGCCTGGGGGGACAGGGAGTTAATTCACCCCTCCACTTT. This chain connects TRBV2 to TRBJ1-6; 9 nucleotides match TRBD1. This CDR3 contains 16 residues. V lost 6 bases and J lost 6; bases outside the gene matches: 9. Germline CDR1 SNHLY, CDR2 FYNNEI.

The chain combines TRBV5-1 with TRBJ1-6, with D possibly matching TRBD1 (6 bases). This CDR3 spans 14 amino acids. The V end lost 4 bases, the J end lost 7 bases, and 12 bases lay between the germline ends. Germline V lookup: CDR1 SGHRS, CDR2 YFSETQ. This CDR3 reads CASSQATGNSPLHF. The CDR3 coding sequence is TGCGCCAGCAGCCAAGCTACAGGGAATTCACCCCTCCACTTT. The complete variable domain, with remaining parts taken from reference TRBV5-1 and TRBJ1-6, reads KAGVTQTPRYLIKTRGQQVTLSCSPISGHRSVSWYQQTPGQGLQFLFEYFSETQRNKGNFPGRFSGRQFSNSRSEMNVSTLELGDSALYLCASSQATGNSPLHFGNGTRLTVT.

This chain connects TRBV15 to TRBJ2-1, with TRBD2 matching over 8 bases. Looked up from germline, CDR1 is LNHNV and CDR2 is YYDKDF (reference sequence). The CDR3 is 17 residues long. V dropped 2 bases and J dropped 0; count of bases not matched to a gene: 6. CDR3: CATSRTERGSSYNEQFF. CDR3 DNA sequence: TGTGCCACCAGCAGAACTGAGCGGGGGAGCTCCTACAATGAGCAGTTCTTC.

The rearrangement uses TRBV12-5 and TRBJ1-4, with D possibly matching TRBD1 (5 bases). In germline, CDR1 is LGHNT, CDR2 FRNRAP. V was clipped by 3 bases and J by 4 bases, with 24 bases between them. This CDR3 region has 19 residues. CDR3 in DNA: TGTGCTAGTGGTTTCAGGCCTCCTTTAGACAGTAGGCTTAATGAAAAACTGTTTTTT. The encoded protein is CASGFRPPLDSRLNEKLFF.